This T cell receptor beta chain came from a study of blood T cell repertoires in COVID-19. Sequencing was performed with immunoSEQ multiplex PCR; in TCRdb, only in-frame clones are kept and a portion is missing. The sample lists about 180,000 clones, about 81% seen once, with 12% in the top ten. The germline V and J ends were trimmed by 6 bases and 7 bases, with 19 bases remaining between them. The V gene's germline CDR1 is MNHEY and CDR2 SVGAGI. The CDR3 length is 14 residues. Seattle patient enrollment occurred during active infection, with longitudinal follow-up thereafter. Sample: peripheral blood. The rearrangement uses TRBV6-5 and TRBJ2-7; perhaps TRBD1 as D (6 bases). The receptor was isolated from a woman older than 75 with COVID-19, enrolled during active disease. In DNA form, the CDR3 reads TGTGCCAGCAGCCCCGTAAGGGGGAGTTGGGAGCAGTACTTC. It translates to CASSPVRGSWEQYF.